Below are 25 T cell receptor beta chains sequenced from a single sample in a study of regulatory T cells in long-lasting Graves disease. In building TCR beta libraries, iRepertoire HTBI primers were used together with Arm-PCR of CDR3 regions. From the multiplex PCR reads, TCRdb called clonotypes with MiXCR, one entry per CDR3 protein. The sample holds 400,000 to 550,000 distinct CDR3 sequences; about 16% are singletons and the top ten take approximately 22%. The sample's time point: newly diagnosed GD, antithyroid drugs for less than 3 months. RNA from PBMCs was the source of the TCR library. In addition, the sample was reused for a study of T cells in Graves' hyperthyroidism and ophthalmopathy.

The sample was peripheral blood mononuclear cells (PBMCs), taken at new diagnosis, from a patient treated with antithyroid drugs. These receptors all stem from a woman aged 18-29 years with Graves disease.

This clonotype has ten or more counts. The chain employs TRBV7-9 and TRBJ2-1; no clear D. Judging by the DNA end, TRBJ2-5 fits better; the J call may be wrong. From germline, CDR1 is SEHNR and CDR2 FQNEAQ (reference sequence). This CDR3 is 12 amino acids long. CDR3: CASGLDQETQYF. The CDR3 nucleotides read TGTGCCAGCGGGCTGGACCAAGAGACCCAGTACTTC.

At least ten counts were recorded for this clonotype. The chain uses TRBV5-1 and TRBJ2-3; the match to TRBD2 covers 10 bases. Unmatched junction bases numbered 2, after V lost 3 bases and J lost 4 bases. CDR1 SGHRS and CDR2 YFSETQ come from the germline V gene. This CDR3 spans 14 amino acids. CDR3 region: CASSSGTSADTQYF. The CDR3 region has the DNA TGCGCCAGCAGCTCCGGGACTAGCGCAGATACGCAGTATTTT.

This clonotype was counted a few times. The genes are TRBV7-2 and TRBJ2-7, with 7 bases lining up with TRBD1. The J segment lost 7 bases and the V segment lost 0 bases, leaving 9 bases of the junction unmatched. Germline V gives CDR1 SGHTA, CDR2 FQGNSA. The CDR3 has 15 residues. The DNA for the CDR3 is TGTGCCAGCAGCTTAGCTTCAGGGGGTCCTTTGGAGCAGTACTTC. It translates to CASSLASGGPLEQYF.

This clonotype has ten or more counts. This chain joins TRBV3-1 and TRBJ1-3; D is unclear. V was shortened by 3 bases and J by 3 bases, with 9 bases between the two germline ends. The CDR3 sequence is 14 residues long. The germline V gene encodes CDR1 LGHDT and CDR2 YNNKEL (reference sequence). CDR3 sequence (DNA): TGTGCCAGCAGCCAGCGCCCCGGTGGAAACACCATATATTTT. This sequence encodes CASSQRPGGNTIYF.

This clonotype was observed many times. V is TRBV5-5 and J is TRBJ2-7; D is unresolved. V lost 4 bases, J lost 2 bases, and 13 bases lay in between. Germline CDR1 is SGHKS and CDR2 is YYEKEE (reference sequence). The CDR3 runs to 14 residues. Written as DNA, the CDR3 is TGTGCCAGCAGCCTAAGGGCACCAACCTACGAGCAGTACTTC. Translating gives CASSLRAPTYEQYF.

This clonotype was detected many times. J is TRBJ2-3 and V is TRBV2, with 9 positions matching TRBD2. The V gene's germline CDR1 is SNHLY and CDR2 FYNNEI. The trim removed 6 bases at V and 2 bases at J, leaving 9 bases unmatched. This CDR3 is 16 amino acids long. CDR3 residues: CASSHGSGSVTDTQYF. DNA for the CDR3: TGTGCCAGCAGCCACGGTAGCGGGAGTGTCACAGATACGCAGTATTTT.

This clonotype showed up many times. The rearrangement joins TRBV5-6 to TRBJ2-1, with D hard to call. The CDR3 extends over 14 amino acids. V lost 1 base and J lost 0, with 5 bases in between. Germline V gene lookup returns CDR1 SGHDT and CDR2 YYEEEE. CDR3 DNA sequence: TGTGCCAGCAGCTTGTGGAGCTCCTACAATGAGCAGTTCTTC. Amino acids: CASSLWSSYNEQFF. Combining the CDR3 with reference TRBV5-6 and TRBJ2-1 gives the whole variable domain DAGVTQSPTHLIKTRGQQVTLRCSPKSGHDTVSWYQQALGQGPQFIFQYYEEEERQRGNFPDRFSGHQFPNYSSELNVNALLLGDSALYLCASSLWSSYNEQFFGPGTRLTVL.

This sequence joins TRBV3-1 and TRBJ2-1, with TRBD2 matching over 9 bases. V lost 1 base to trimming and J lost 7 bases; unmatched junction nucleotides: 11. Germline CDR1 LGHDT, CDR2 YNNKEL (reference sequence). The CDR3 covers 17 residues. The CDR3 bases are TGTGCCAGCAGCCAAGGTCTAGCGGGGTTCGTTGGGAATGAGCAGTTCTTC. Translated: CASSQGLAGFVGNEQFF.

As to this clonotype: This may be a read error: a much more frequent sequence differs by one nucleotide. This chain uses TRBV2 with TRBJ2-7; the match to TRBD1 covers 7 bases. The CDR3 covers 17 residues. Germline lookup yields CDR1 SNHLY and CDR2 FYNNEI. The CDR3 is CASSSSPGQQYSYGQYF. The DNA of the CDR3 is TGTGCCAGCAGTTCTTCCCCGGGACAGCAGTACTCCTACGGGCAGTACTTC. Complete variable domain (other parts from reference TRBV2 and TRBJ2-7): EPEVTQTPSHQVTQMGQEVILRCVPISNHLYFYWYRQILGQKVEFLVSFYNNEISEKSEIFDDQFSVERPDGSNFTLKIRSTKLEDSAMYFCASSSSPGQQYSYGQYFGPGTRLTVT.

V usage is TRBV4-3 and J usage is TRBJ1-6, with a weak D call TRBD1 (6 bases). Germline values: CDR1 LGHNA, CDR2 YSLEER. This CDR3 is 15 amino acids long. V was pared by 0 bases and J by 9 bases, with 12 bases between. CDR3 sequence reads: CASSQETGSVSPLHF. CDR3 nucleotide sequence: TGCGCCAGCAGCCAAGAAACAGGGAGTGTTTCACCCCTCCACTTT.

This chain connects TRBV7-2 to TRBJ1-5; 7 bases line up with TRBD1. There are 15 residues in the CDR3. J gave up 4 bases and V 4 bases, and 7 bases lay outside the gene matches. Germline V lookup: CDR1 SGHTA, CDR2 FQGNSA. The CDR3 DNA reads TGTGCCAGCAGCTCCGGACAGGTCCTTAATCAGCCCCAGCATTTT. Residues: CASSSGQVLNQPQHF.

In its sample, this clonotype was seen many times. The chain recombines TRBV12-3 or TRBV12-4 with TRBJ2-3; 9 positions match TRBD2. V dropped 3 bases and J dropped 4; count of bases not matched to a gene: 5. This CDR3 is built from 15 residues. CDR3 in amino acids: CASSFLAGGADTQYF. CDR3 coding DNA: TGTGCCAGCAGTTTTCTGGCGGGAGGGGCAGATACGCAGTATTTT.

This clonotype was seen ten or more times. The chain recombines TRBV7-2 with TRBJ2-3, with 14 bases fitting TRBD2. J was trimmed by 3 bases and V by 3 bases; bases with no gene match: 11. This CDR3 has 19 residues. Germline CDR1 is SGHTA and CDR2 is FQGNSA. CDR3 protein: CASSFGGTSGSPGTDTQYF. CDR3 nucleotides: TGTGCCAGCAGCTTTGGGGGGACTAGCGGGAGTCCCGGGACAGATACGCAGTATTTT.

Ten or more counts support this clonotype. The genes are TRBV7-9 and TRBJ2-7; TRBD2 might be the D (5 bases). This CDR3 spans 13 amino acids. Per germline, CDR1 SEHNR and CDR2 FQNEAQ (reference sequence). V lost 5 bases and J 0 bases, leaving 8 bases between the germline ends. The CDR3 sequence is CASSQTSSYEQYF. CDR3 sequence (DNA): TGTGCCAGCAGCCAAACTAGCTCCTACGAGCAGTACTTC. Supplemented by reference TRBV7-9 and TRBJ2-7, the full variable domain reads DTGVSQNPRHKITKRGQNVTFRCDPISEHNRLYWYRQTLGQGPEFLTYFQNEAQLEKSRLLSDRFSAERPKGSFSTLEIQRTEQGDSAMYLCASSQTSSYEQYFGPGTRLTVT.

This clonotype was seen repeatedly, ten times or more. This sequence joins TRBV9 and TRBJ2-7; D not resolved. The CDR3 extends over 14 amino acids. The germline V and J ends were trimmed by 1 base and 3 bases, with 11 bases remaining between them. CDR1 is SGDLS and CDR2 is YYNGEE in the germline V gene. The CDR3 spells CASSVQEGFYEQYF. The CDR3 DNA reads TGTGCCAGCAGCGTACAGGAAGGGTTCTACGAGCAGTACTTC.

As concerns this clonotype: Since a much larger clone is just one base distant, this may be a read error. No conserved phenylalanine or tryptophan ends this CDR3, so it is likely a read error. In DNA, the CDR3 is TGTGCCAGCAGCTTAGATCCGGGACTAGCAAGACACGAGCAGTACCTC. Translating gives CASSLDPGLARHEQYL. The chain carries TRBV11-2 and TRBJ2-7; 9 nucleotides agree with TRBD2. The CDR3 is 16 residues long. From germline, CDR1 is SGHAT and CDR2 FQNNGV. J gave up 5 bases and V 0 bases, and 8 bases lay outside the gene matches.

This clonotype was found a few times. This rearrangement joins TRBV10-2 to TRBJ2-1; no reliable D call. Germline CDR1 and CDR2: WSHSY and SAAADI. The CDR3 spans 13 residues. Trimming left V 3 bases short and J 7 bases short, with 10 bases between. The DNA for the CDR3 is TGCGCCAGCAGTGAAAAGGGTCTGAATGAGCAGTTCTTC. Translation gives CASSEKGLNEQFF.

The chain combines TRBV29-1 with TRBJ2-2, with 8 nucleotides matching TRBD2. The germline CDR1 and CDR2 sequences are SQVTM and ANQGSEA. The CDR3 runs to 16 residues. Germline trimming cut 5 bases from V and 1 base from J; bases unmatched to any gene: 9. Here the CDR3 reads CSVRGSAGGNTGELFF. CDR3 nucleotide sequence: TGCAGCGTTCGCGGCTCTGCGGGAGGGAACACCGGGGAGCTGTTTTTT.

This clonotype was recorded at least ten times. The chain recombines TRBV6-1 with TRBJ1-2, with TRBD1 matching over 7 bases. J gave up 2 bases and V 7 bases, and 7 bases lay outside the gene matches. Germline CDR1 and CDR2: MNHNS and SASEGT. The CDR3 is 14 amino acids. The CDR3 DNA reads TGTGCCAGCAATCGGGACAGTGGGAACTATGGCTACACCTTC. This sequence encodes CASNRDSGNYGYTF.

This clonotype has at least ten counts. The chain combines TRBV2 with TRBJ2-7, with a possible D match to TRBD1 (5 bases). Germline-derived CDR1 and CDR2 are SNHLY and FYNNEI. Trimming removed 8 bases from V and 4 bases from J, with 15 bases in between. The CDR3 is 13 residues long. CDR3 in amino acids: CASAALQGYEQYF. The CDR3 DNA reads as TGTGCCAGCGCAGCTCTTCAGGGTTACGAGCAGTACTTC.

V and J are TRBV29-1 and TRBJ2-7; a weak D match, TRBD1 (5 bases). The germline gives CDR1 SQVTM, CDR2 ANQGSEA. V was trimmed by 2 bases and J by 1 base, leaving 6 bases between them. This CDR3 contains 12 residues. CDR3 DNA sequence: TGCAGCGTTGAATCAGGGTCCTACGAGCAGTACTTC. Amino acids: CSVESGSYEQYF.

The V and J genes are TRBV6-1 and TRBJ1-5; 8 bases align to TRBD1. The ends lost 5 bases at V and 7 bases at J; junction bases unmatched: 7. The germline V gene encodes CDR1 MNHNS and CDR2 SASEGT. The CDR3 extends over 14 amino acids. CDR3 sequence: CASSKDRDIQPQHF. CDR3 DNA sequence: TGTGCCAGCAGTAAGGACAGGGACATACAGCCCCAGCATTTT.

This clonotype was counted ten times or more. The rearrangement uses TRBV28 and TRBJ2-5, with D tentatively TRBD2 (7 bases). CDR3 length: 10 residues. Germline V gene lookup returns CDR1 MDHEN and CDR2 SYDVKM. V shed 11 bases and J shed 11 bases, with 15 bases lying between them. The chain's CDR3 is CAVGRGEQYF. The CDR3 DNA reads TGTGCCGTTGGGAGGGGGGAGCAGTACTTC.

In this sample, this clonotype turned up many times. The V call is TRBV7-2, the J call TRBJ2-1, with TRBD2 matching over 15 bases. Germline V gene data show CDR1 as SGHTA and CDR2 as FQGNSA. The CDR3 loop spans 16 amino acids. V was pared by 0 bases and J by 9 bases, with 3 bases of the junction left unmatched. This CDR3 is CASSLAGTSGRSEQFF. The CDR3 DNA sequence: TGTGCCAGCAGCTTAGCCGGGACTAGCGGGAGGAGTGAGCAGTTCTTC.

This clonotype was detected ten times or more. The chain employs TRBV20-1 and TRBJ2-3, with D tentatively TRBD2 (5 bases). Germline V gives CDR1 DFQATT, CDR2 SNEGSKA (reference sequence). This CDR3 is built from 10 residues. The CDR3 spells CSPRGDTQYF. CDR3 DNA: TGCAGCCCCCGGGGTGATACGCAGTATTTT.